A selection of T cell receptor beta chains follows, all from one sample in a study of cytomegalovirus exposure and HLA in healthy donors. TCRdb's table, derived via immunoSEQ multiplex PCR, lists solely in-frame clones and lacks some. In the table there are around 190,000 clones, around 82% of which are singletons. Sample: PBMCs. The receptor source for this set is a man in his forties in good health and CMV-seronegative. The CDR3 runs from the conserved cysteine through the conserved F or W. A D gene is named only where the DNA matches it firmly. Expanded clones are given a class, and other clones once, few, many or no size at all.

v_gene: TRBV5-6
j_gene: TRBJ2-3
d_gene: NA
abundance: NA
CDR3aa: CASSDSGEGTDTQYF
CDR3nt: TGTGCCAGCAGCGACTCGGGGGAGGGCACAGATACGCAGTATTTT

v_gene: TRBV9
j_gene: TRBJ2-3
d_gene: TRBD2
abundance: few
CDR3aa: CASSQTSGWDTQYF
CDR3nt: TGTGCCAGCAGCCAGACTAGCGGGTGGGATACGCAGTATTTT

v_gene: TRBV13
j_gene: TRBJ2-5
d_gene: TRBD2
abundance: NA
CDR3aa: CASSLPSTSGTQYF
CDR3nt: TGTGCCAGCAGCTTACCCTCGACTAGCGGAACGCAGTACTTC

v_gene: TRBV6-5
j_gene: TRBJ2-7
d_gene: NA
abundance: NA
CDR3aa: CASSYFNEQYF
CDR3nt: TGTGCCAGCAGTTACTTCAACGAGCAGTACTTC

v_gene: TRBV7-2
j_gene: TRBJ1-5
d_gene: NA
abundance: NA
CDR3aa: CASSLDRDSNQPQHF
CDR3nt: TGTGCCAGCAGCTTAGACAGGGATAGCAATCAGCCCCAGCATTTT

v_gene: TRBV19
j_gene: TRBJ2-7
d_gene: TRBD2
abundance: NA
CDR3aa: CASSSSGGYEQYF
CDR3nt: TGTGCCAGTAGTTCTAGCGGGGGCTACGAGCAGTACTTC

v_gene: TRBV6-5
j_gene: TRBJ2-7
d_gene: TRBD2
abundance: NA
CDR3aa: CASSRGGHYEQYF
CDR3nt: TGTGCCAGCAGTCGGGGGGGGCACTACGAGCAGTACTTC

v_gene: TRBV5-6
j_gene: TRBJ2-2
d_gene: NA
abundance: NA
CDR3aa: CASSPSGTLPGELFF
CDR3nt: TGTGCCAGCAGCCCGTCGGGGACTCTTCCCGGGGAGCTGTTTTTT

v_gene: TRBV11-3
j_gene: TRBJ2-3
d_gene: NA
abundance: NA
CDR3aa: CASSLIRGTDTQYF
CDR3nt: TGTGCCAGCAGCTTAATTCGGGGGACAGATACGCAGTATTTT

v_gene: TRBV7-3
j_gene: TRBJ2-7
d_gene: NA
abundance: NA
CDR3aa: CASSLNPGINYEQYF
CDR3nt: TGTGCCAGCAGCTTAAATCCGGGGATCAACTACGAGCAGTACTTC

v_gene: TRBV5-4
j_gene: TRBJ2-7
d_gene: TRBD1
abundance: NA
CDR3aa: CASSLAGTGTYEQYF
CDR3nt: TGTGCCAGCAGCTTGGCGGGGACAGGGACCTACGAGCAGTACTTC

v_gene: TRBV5-6
j_gene: TRBJ1-1
d_gene: TRBD1
abundance: NA
CDR3aa: CASSSGTGWVTEAFF
CDR3nt: TGTGCCAGCAGCTCAGGGACAGGGTGGGTCACTGAAGCTTTCTTT

v_gene: TRBV7-9
j_gene: TRBJ2-7
d_gene: TRBD1
abundance: NA
CDR3aa: CASSPRTGAYEQYF
CDR3nt: TGTGCCAGCAGCCCACGGACAGGGGCCTACGAGCAGTACTTC

v_gene: TRBV19
j_gene: TRBJ2-7
d_gene: NA
abundance: once
CDR3aa: CASSILEGSYEQYF
CDR3nt: TGTGCCAGTAGTATTTTAGAGGGATCCTACGAGCAGTACTTC

v_gene: TRBV2
j_gene: TRBJ2-1
d_gene: TRBD2
abundance: NA
CDR3aa: CASSVTSGRAPEQFF
CDR3nt: TGTGCCAGCAGTGTAACTAGCGGGAGGGCCCCCGAGCAGTTCTTC

v_gene: TRBV18
j_gene: TRBJ2-1
d_gene: NA
abundance: NA
CDR3aa: CASSLSGEAQFF
CDR3nt: TGTGCCAGCTCACTCTCCGGGGAGGCGCAGTTCTTC

v_gene: TRBV6-5
j_gene: TRBJ2-5
d_gene: NA
abundance: NA
CDR3aa: CASSRGQETQYF
CDR3nt: TGTGCCAGCAGTAGGGGGCAAGAGACCCAGTACTTC

v_gene: TRBV29-1
j_gene: TRBJ2-7
d_gene: NA
abundance: once
CDR3aa: CSVAGTGVHEQYF
CDR3nt: TGCAGCGTGGCGGGGACCGGGGTCCACGAGCAGTACTTC

v_gene: TRBV27
j_gene: TRBJ2-1
d_gene: NA
abundance: NA
CDR3aa: CASKWMWVGAPISYNEQFF
CDR3nt: TGTGCCAGCAAGTGGATGTGGGTAGGGGCTCCAATCTCCTACAATGAGCAGTTCTTC

v_gene: TRBV19
j_gene: TRBJ2-1
d_gene: TRBD2
abundance: NA
CDR3aa: CASRGFSGIYNEQFF
CDR3nt: TGTGCCAGTAGAGGGTTTAGCGGGATATATAATGAGCAGTTCTTC

v_gene: TRBV6-5
j_gene: TRBJ1-1
d_gene: NA
abundance: NA
CDR3aa: CASLRGGTEAFF
CDR3nt: TGTGCCAGCCTAAGGGGGGGAACTGAAGCTTTCTTT

v_gene: TRBV5-1
j_gene: TRBJ1-5
d_gene: NA
abundance: NA
CDR3aa: CASSLTGANQPQHF
CDR3nt: TGCGCCAGCAGCTTGACAGGAGCCAATCAGCCCCAGCATTTT

v_gene: TRBV27
j_gene: TRBJ2-7
d_gene: NA
abundance: NA
CDR3aa: CASSGLGGHEQYF
CDR3nt: TGTGCCAGCAGTGGACTTGGAGGCCACGAGCAGTACTTC

v_gene: TRBV15
j_gene: TRBJ1-5
d_gene: NA
abundance: NA
CDR3aa: CATSNYKELERAQHF
CDR3nt: TGTGCCACCAGCAATTACAAGGAGTTGGAGAGGGCCCAGCATTTT

v_gene: TRBV7-2
j_gene: TRBJ2-1
d_gene: NA
abundance: NA
CDR3aa: CASSARVYNEQFF
CDR3nt: TGTGCCAGCAGCGCCCGGGTCTACAATGAGCAGTTCTTC

v_gene: TRBV7-9
j_gene: TRBJ1-2
d_gene: TRBD1
abundance: NA
CDR3aa: CASSLAVGGGGYTF
CDR3nt: TGTGCCAGCAGCTTAGCGGTAGGGGGCGGTGGCTACACCTTC

v_gene: TRBV5-6
j_gene: TRBJ2-4
d_gene: NA
abundance: NA
CDR3aa: CASSSTGRSKNIQYF
CDR3nt: TGTGCCAGCAGCTCGACAGGTCGATCCAAAAACATTCAGTACTTC

v_gene: TRBV2
j_gene: TRBJ1-2
d_gene: NA
abundance: NA
CDR3aa: CASSGTGSYGYTF
CDR3nt: TGTGCCAGCAGTGGGACGGGGTCCTATGGCTACACCTTC

v_gene: TRBV7-9
j_gene: TRBJ1-4
d_gene: NA
abundance: NA
CDR3aa: CASSLAYRSDDEKLFF
CDR3nt: TGTGCCAGCAGCTTAGCGTACCGTAGCGACGATGAAAAACTGTTTTTT

v_gene: TRBV7-7
j_gene: TRBJ2-5
d_gene: TRBD1
abundance: NA
CDR3aa: CASSLGSDRVETQYF
CDR3nt: TGTGCCAGCAGCTTAGGGTCGGACAGGGTAGAGACCCAGTACTTC

v_gene: TRBV27
j_gene: TRBJ2-1
d_gene: TRBD1
abundance: NA
CDR3aa: CASSLQGANNEQFF
CDR3nt: TGTGCCAGCAGTTTACAGGGGGCCAACAATGAGCAGTTCTTC

v_gene: TRBV7-9
j_gene: TRBJ1-1
d_gene: NA
abundance: NA
CDR3aa: CASSASTAGLNTEAFF
CDR3nt: TGTGCCAGCAGCGCCAGTACGGCAGGTCTGAACACTGAAGCTTTCTTT

v_gene: TRBV27
j_gene: TRBJ2-3
d_gene: TRBD2
abundance: NA
CDR3aa: CASSYTSGSADTQYF
CDR3nt: TGTGCCAGCAGTTATACTAGCGGGAGTGCAGATACGCAGTATTTT

v_gene: TRBV27
j_gene: TRBJ1-6
d_gene: NA
abundance: NA
CDR3aa: CASSLISSYNSPLHF
CDR3nt: TGTGCCAGCAGTTTAATTAGCTCCTATAATTCACCCCTCCACTTT

v_gene: TRBV19
j_gene: TRBJ2-3
d_gene: NA
abundance: many
CDR3aa: CASSPSLNTQYF
CDR3nt: TGTGCCAGTAGTCCAAGCTTAAATACGCAGTATTTT

v_gene: TRBV19
j_gene: TRBJ2-7
d_gene: TRBD2
abundance: few
CDR3aa: CARKAPGLAGGSHEQYF
CDR3nt: TGTGCCAGGAAGGCCCCGGGACTAGCGGGAGGGAGCCACGAGCAGTACTTC

v_gene: TRBV27
j_gene: TRBJ2-7
d_gene: TRBD1
abundance: once
CDR3aa: CASSFGTELYEQYF
CDR3nt: TGTGCCAGCAGTTTCGGGACAGAACTCTACGAGCAGTACTTC

v_gene: TRBV9
j_gene: TRBJ2-7
d_gene: TRBD2
abundance: NA
CDR3aa: CASSFGGGNYEQYF
CDR3nt: TGTGCCAGCAGCTTTGGGGGAGGGAACTACGAGCAGTACTTC

v_gene: TRBV4-3
j_gene: TRBJ2-7
d_gene: TRBD1
abundance: few
CDR3aa: CASSQEDRGSWEQYF
CDR3nt: TGCGCCAGCAGCCAAGAGGACAGGGGGTCTTGGGAGCAGTACTTC

v_gene: TRBV2
j_gene: TRBJ2-5
d_gene: TRBD2
abundance: NA
CDR3aa: CASIPELAGKETQYF
CDR3nt: TGTGCCAGCATCCCTGAACTAGCGGGGAAAGAGACCCAGTACTTC

v_gene: TRBV25-1
j_gene: TRBJ2-7
d_gene: NA
abundance: NA
CDR3aa: CASRLQTQQYF
CDR3nt: TGTGCCAGCAGACTACAAACCCAGCAGTACTTC

v_gene: TRBV7-6
j_gene: TRBJ1-1
d_gene: NA
abundance: NA
CDR3aa: CASSSPGSNTEAFF
CDR3nt: TGTGCCAGCAGCTCCCCAGGGTCGAACACTGAAGCTTTCTTT

v_gene: TRBV5-4
j_gene: TRBJ2-5
d_gene: TRBD2
abundance: NA
CDR3aa: CASSLSSGGYGETQYF
CDR3nt: TGTGCCAGCAGCTTGTCTAGCGGGGGCTATGGAGAGACCCAGTACTTC

v_gene: TRBV6-5
j_gene: TRBJ1-2
d_gene: NA
abundance: NA
CDR3aa: CASRPGFYYGYTF
CDR3nt: TGTGCCAGCAGGCCGGGGTTTTACTATGGCTACACCTTC

v_gene: TRBV10-3
j_gene: TRBJ2-2
d_gene: TRBD1
abundance: NA
CDR3aa: CAISDGDRVYTGELFF
CDR3nt: TGTGCCATCAGTGATGGGGACAGGGTATATACCGGGGAGCTGTTTTTT

v_gene: TRBV11-2
j_gene: TRBJ1-3
d_gene: TRBD1
abundance: NA
CDR3aa: CASSIDRVGNTIYF
CDR3nt: TGTGCCAGCAGCATCGACAGGGTGGGAAACACCATATATTTT

v_gene: TRBV27
j_gene: TRBJ2-7
d_gene: NA
abundance: NA
CDR3aa: CASSLSGQSYEQYF
CDR3nt: TGTGCCAGCAGTTTATCCGGACAGTCCTACGAGCAGTACTTC

v_gene: TRBV7-9
j_gene: TRBJ1-4
d_gene: NA
abundance: few
CDR3aa: CASSFGGANEKLFF
CDR3nt: TGTGCCAGCAGCTTTGGCGGGGCTAATGAAAAACTGTTTTTT

v_gene: TRBV7-3
j_gene: TRBJ2-2
d_gene: TRBD1
abundance: few
CDR3aa: CASSPRTGPTGELFF
CDR3nt: TGTGCCAGCAGCCCGCGGACAGGGCCCACCGGGGAGCTGTTTTTT